The 24 T cell receptor beta chains in this list originate from one sample, sequenced in a study of spatial heterogeneity in lung cancer. Documented time point: sample taken at primary tumor resection. TCRdb called the 5' RACE reads again in MiXCR, with one record for every CDR3 protein. The sample contains roughly 9,300 distinct CDR3 sequences, 6% to 7% of which appear only once. The material sequenced was normal lung tissue next to the tumor, taken at surgery. The receptors stem from a male donor with early-stage non-small cell lung cancer.

This clonotype was seen ten or more times. The J gene is TRBJ1-5, the V gene TRBV20-1; D perhaps matches TRBD1 (6 bases). V shed 2 bases and J shed 5 bases, with 13 bases lying between them. This CDR3 spans 14 amino acids. Germline-derived CDR1 and CDR2 are DFQATT and SNEGSKA (reference sequence). In nucleotides, the CDR3 is TGCAGTGCTAGAAACCGGGACACTCATCAGCCCCAGCATTTT. Its protein product is CSARNRDTHQPQHF.

This clonotype has at least ten counts. The rearrangement joins TRBV20-1 to TRBJ1-4; D uncertain. This CDR3 region has 17 residues. Trimming pared 4 bases from V and 0 bases from J, leaving 18 bases between. Germline CDR1 DFQATT, CDR2 SNEGSKA (reference sequence). The DNA for the CDR3 is TGCAGTGCTACCCATCTGGGGAAACTCACAACTAATGAAAAACTGTTTTTT. This encodes CSATHLGKLTTNEKLFF.

This chain links TRBV7-2 with TRBJ2-7, with 10 bases identical to TRBD2. Germline V gene lookup returns CDR1 SGHTA and CDR2 FQGNSA. Trimming removed 5 bases from V and 3 bases from J; junction bases left unmatched: 7. The CDR3 has 15 residues. CDR3 residues: CASSPERGGVYEQYF. CDR3 coding DNA: TGTGCCAGCAGCCCTGAGCGGGGGGGTGTCTACGAGCAGTACTTC.

This sequence joins TRBV19 and TRBJ1-2; 12 bases agree with TRBD1. V lost 3 bases, J lost 0 bases, and 5 bases stayed unmatched. Germline V lookup: CDR1 LNHDA, CDR2 SQIVND (reference sequence). The CDR3 sequence is 17 residues long. DNA of the CDR3: TGTGCCAGTAGTATCGGGACAGGGGGCCTAACTAACTATGGCTACACCTTC. Its protein product is CASSIGTGGLTNYGYTF.

As regards this clonotype: A read error may be the cause here, since a much bigger clone is one base away. This chain connects TRBV6-6 to TRBJ2-5; D unclear. Germline V CDR1 and CDR2: MNHNY, SVGAGI (reference sequence). The CDR3 runs to 14 residues. CDR3 amino acids: CASSGLGLKETLYF. The CDR3 coding sequence is TGTGCCAGCAGTGGCCTCGGCCTGAAAGAGACCCTGTACTTC.

This clonotype was counted between two and nine times. The chain employs TRBV5-1 and TRBJ1-4, with 10 bases aligning to TRBD1. The germline gives CDR1 SGHRS, CDR2 YFSETQ. The trim removed 2 bases at V and 5 bases at J, leaving 3 bases unmatched. The length of the CDR3 is 15 residues. The CDR3: CASSLWGQGNEKLFF. CDR3 coding DNA: TGCGCCAGCAGCTTATGGGGACAGGGGAATGAAAAACTGTTTTTT.

This clonotype is classed as medium-sized (0.01 to 0.1%). This CDR3 reads CASSFVAVNTGELFF. The CDR3 DNA sequence: TGTGCCAGCAGTTTTGTTGCGGTGAACACCGGGGAGCTGTTTTTT. The J gene is TRBJ2-2, the V gene TRBV27; D gene ambiguous. CDR1 and CDR2 (germline): MNHEY, SMNVEV (reference sequence). Trimming took off 3 bases at V and 1 base at J, with 9 bases between the two ends. The CDR3 is 15 residues long.

There are many counts of this clonotype. The chain carries TRBV7-9 and TRBJ2-5, with D perhaps given as TRBD1 or TRBD2 (5 bases each). The germline CDR1 and CDR2 sequences are SEHNR and FQNEAQ (reference sequence). The CDR3 contains 13 residues. V lost 3 bases, J lost 4 bases, and 9 bases lay in between. The CDR3 loop reads CASSFRGRETQYF. CDR3 in DNA: TGTGCCAGCAGCTTCCGGGGACGAGAGACCCAGTACTTC.

By share, this clonotype counts as medium-sized. The chain is built from TRBV6-5 and TRBJ1-5, with D perhaps matching TRBD1 (6 bases). The CDR3 covers 15 residues. Trimming pared 6 bases from V and 1 base from J, leaving 13 bases between. Germline V gene lookup returns CDR1 MNHEY and CDR2 SVGAGI. The CDR3 here is CASSRNRESNQPQHF. The CDR3, as DNA: TGTGCCAGCAGCCGCAACAGGGAGAGCAATCAGCCCCAGCATTTT.

This clonotype was seen repeatedly, ten times or more. The chain links TRBV10-3 to TRBJ1-2, with D possibly matching TRBD1 (5 bases). The CDR3 consists of 15 residues. Between the trimmed V and J ends, which lost 6 bases and 3 bases, there was a span of 17 bases. Germline V gene lookup returns CDR1 ENHRY and CDR2 SYGVKD. For the CDR3, the DNA is TGTGCCATCAGCAGTCGACAGCGTGGAGACTATGGCTACACCTTC. Translated, it gives CAISSRQRGDYGYTF.

This clonotype has more than one count but fewer than ten. The chain links TRBV20-1 to TRBJ1-5; TRBD1 agrees at 8 bases. With 4 bases clipped from V and 3 bases from J, the junction kept 5 bases outside the gene matches. The germline V gene has CDR1 DFQATT and CDR2 SNEGSKA (reference sequence). CDR3 size: 14 residues. The CDR3 DNA sequence: TGCAGTGCTAAATACAGGGGGGTCAATCAGCCCCAGCATTTT. Amino acid sequence: CSAKYRGVNQPQHF.

This clonotype was detected many times. The chain carries TRBV11-2 and TRBJ2-6, with D possibly matching TRBD1 (5 bases). V was cut by 5 bases and J by 2 bases, with 10 bases left in between. Germline V gene data show CDR1 as SGHAT and CDR2 as FQNNGV. This CDR3 has 15 amino acids. CDR3: CASSPPGPGANVLTF. In DNA, the CDR3 is TGTGCCAGCAGCCCCCCAGGGCCTGGGGCCAACGTCCTGACTTTC.

This clonotype was counted at least ten times. V and J are TRBV30 and TRBJ2-1; 8 nucleotides match TRBD2. The CDR3 has 16 residues. CDR1 is GTSNPN, CDR2 SVGIG, per germline (reference sequence). V was clipped by 0 bases and J by 8 bases; unmatched bases: 12. The CDR3 here is CAWSVGYAGGRDEQFF. The CDR3 bases are TGTGCCTGGAGTGTCGGGTATGCGGGGGGCCGGGATGAGCAGTTCTTC.

The V call is TRBV30, the J call TRBJ2-7; no reliable D call. Looked up from germline, CDR1 is GTSNPN and CDR2 is SVGIG (reference sequence). This CDR3 region has 13 residues. With 0 bases removed from V and 0 bases from J, the gap between germline ends came to 6 bases. In DNA, the CDR3 is TGTGCCTGGAGTGTAAAGGGCTCCTACGAGCAGTACTTC. It translates to CAWSVKGSYEQYF.

This clonotype was detected ten times or more. The V call is TRBV7-3, the J call TRBJ2-1; tentatively, D is TRBD2 (6 bases). The germline V and J ends were trimmed by 4 bases and 7 bases, with 20 bases remaining between them. The CDR3 totals 16 residues. In germline, CDR1 is SGHTA, CDR2 FQGTGA. As DNA, the CDR3 is TGTGCCAGCAGCTCCAACGCCGGGACTCTCTCTAATGAGCAGTTCTTC. It codes for CASSSNAGTLSNEQFF.

In its sample, this clonotype is medium-sized (0.01 to 0.1%). V gene TRBV12-3 or TRBV12-4 combines with J gene TRBJ2-7, with D tentatively TRBD1 or TRBD2 (5 bases each). Deletions cut 6 bases from V and 1 base from J, with 13 bases between. The length of the CDR3 is 14 residues. The CDR3 nucleotides are TGTGCCAGCAGCCCTGGGACGCCTTCCTACGAGCAGTACTTC. Protein: CASSPGTPSYEQYF.

In its sample, this clonotype ranks as medium-sized (0.01 to 0.1%). The chain carries TRBV7-2 and TRBJ1-2, with D perhaps matching TRBD1 (5 bases). Germline V gene lookup returns CDR1 SGHTA and CDR2 FQGNSA. There are 18 residues in the CDR3. V was clipped by 8 bases and J by 0 bases, with 25 bases between them. CDR3 nucleotides: TGTGCCAGCTTTAACTCTGGGGCAGATTCCCTCTCTAACTATGGCTACACCTTC. Its translation is CASFNSGADSLSNYGYTF.

This clonotype has ten or more counts. The chain has TRBV6-5 and TRBJ2-7; TRBD1 agrees at 8 bases. The V segment lost 5 bases and the J segment 7 bases; nucleotides outside the gene matches: 13. The CDR3 is made up of 15 amino acids. Looked up from germline, CDR1 is MNHEY and CDR2 is SVGAGI. The chain's CDR3 is CASSASGTGDLEQYF. For the CDR3, the DNA is TGTGCCAGCAGTGCCTCCGGGACAGGAGACCTTGAGCAGTACTTC.

This clonotype was seen repeatedly, ten times or more. J is TRBJ2-1 and V is TRBV4-1, with D perhaps matching TRBD2 (6 bases). Between the trimmed V and J ends, which lost 0 bases and 4 bases, there was a span of 10 bases. Germline V CDR1 and CDR2: MGHRA, YSYEKL. The CDR3 is 15 residues long. The CDR3 DNA follows: TGCGCCAGCAGCCAAGACCTAGCGTTGTACAATGAGCAGTTCTTC. Residues: CASSQDLALYNEQFF.

The chain couples TRBV6-1 to TRBJ2-1; 10 nucleotides agree with TRBD1. V lost 5 bases, J lost 7 bases, and 8 bases stayed unmatched. From germline, CDR1 is MNHNS and CDR2 SASEGT. This CDR3 is 15 amino acids long. The CDR3 DNA sequence: TGTGCCAGCAGTTTCATCCCGGGACAGGGGAATGAGCAGTTCTTC. It yields the protein CASSFIPGQGNEQFF.

The CDR3 protein is CSAADIGRTEAFF. CDR3 in DNA: TGCAGCGCTGCGGACATAGGTCGGACTGAAGCTTTCTTT. This sequence joins TRBV29-1 and TRBJ1-1; D is possibly TRBD1 (5 bases). The CDR3 covers 13 residues. Germline V gives CDR1 SQVTM, CDR2 ANQGSEA. The V gene lost 7 bases and the J gene lost 5 bases, with 17 bases spanning the gap.

This clonotype was detected ten times or more. This chain joins TRBV29-1 and TRBJ2-1; D not resolved. Germline V gives CDR1 SQVTM, CDR2 ANQGSEA. This CDR3 is built from 12 residues. V was clipped by 4 bases and J by 3 bases, with 7 bases between them. Written as DNA, the CDR3 is TGCAGCGTTGGGAACTACTACAATGAGCAGTTCTTC. Translating gives CSVGNYYNEQFF.

Relative to its sample, this clonotype is medium-sized (0.01 to 0.1%). This chain links TRBV4-3 with TRBJ1-3, with 7 bases aligning to TRBD1. The CDR3 runs 17 residues. With V trimmed by 2 bases and J by 0 bases, 7 bases remained unmatched. The germline CDR1 and CDR2 sequences are LGHNA and YSLEER. CDR3 region: CASSQNYGTVSGNTIYF. Written as DNA, the CDR3 is TGCGCCAGCAGCCAAAATTACGGGACAGTCTCTGGAAACACCATATATTTT.

This clonotype has a single count. Its ends do not fully match the called genes, so a read error is possible. The J gene is TRBJ1-2, the V gene TRBV28, with D uncertain. This CDR3 has 12 amino acids. In germline, CDR1 is MDHEN, CDR2 SYDVKM. Written as DNA, the CDR3 is TGTGCCAGCAGCTCCGGTAACAATGGCTACACCTTC. Protein product: CASSSGNNGYTF.